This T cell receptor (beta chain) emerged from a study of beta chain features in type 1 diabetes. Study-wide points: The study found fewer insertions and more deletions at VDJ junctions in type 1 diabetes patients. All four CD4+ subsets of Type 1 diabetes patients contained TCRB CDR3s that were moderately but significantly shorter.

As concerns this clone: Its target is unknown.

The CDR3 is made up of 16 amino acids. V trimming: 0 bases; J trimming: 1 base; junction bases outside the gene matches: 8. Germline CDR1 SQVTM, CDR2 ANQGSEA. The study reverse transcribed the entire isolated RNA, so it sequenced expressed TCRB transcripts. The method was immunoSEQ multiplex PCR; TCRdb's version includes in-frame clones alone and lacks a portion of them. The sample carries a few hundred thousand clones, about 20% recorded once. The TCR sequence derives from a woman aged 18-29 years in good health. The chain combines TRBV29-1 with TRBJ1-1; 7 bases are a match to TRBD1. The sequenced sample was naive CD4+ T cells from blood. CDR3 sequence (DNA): TGCAGCGTTGAAGATTCCCACAGGGGACGGAACACTGAAGCTTTCTTT. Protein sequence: CSVEDSHRGRNTEAFF.